The 25 T cell receptor beta chains presented below share a single source sample, sequenced in a study of blood T cell repertoires in COVID-19. Sequencing used immunoSEQ multiplex PCR; TCRdb keeps in-frame clones, though not all of them. The data contain hundreds of thousands of clones, under 90% of them seen just once; the ten biggest clones take up approximately 5.2%. Sequencing was done on a sample of PBMCs or T cells enriched from blood (not recorded which). The receptors shown here come from a man aged 55 to 70 who had recovered from COVID-19.

The gene calls are TRBV2 and TRBJ2-1; D call uncertain. V was cut by 2 bases and J by 0 bases, with 8 bases left in between. The CDR3 sequence is 15 residues long. CDR1 and CDR2 (germline): SNHLY, FYNNEI. The CDR3 nucleotides are TGTGCCAGCAGTGAACTGCGGAACTCCTACAATGAGCAGTTCTTC. Amino acid sequence: CASSELRNSYNEQFF.

V gene TRBV4-2 combines with J gene TRBJ2-1; 9 bases align to TRBD2. Germline trimming cut 0 bases from V and 2 bases from J; bases unmatched to any gene: 5. Germline V gene sequence: CDR1 LGHNA, CDR2 YNFKEQ. CDR3 size: 17 residues. The CDR3 bases are TGTGCCAGCAGCCAAGAAGGAATAGCGGGAGCCTACAATGAGCAGTTCTTC. Translation: CASSQEGIAGAYNEQFF.

The chain has TRBV24-1 and TRBJ2-3; the D gene is possibly TRBD2 (5 bases). Deletions cut 9 bases from V and 4 bases from J, with 19 bases between. Germline CDR1 reads KGHDR; CDR2 reads SFDVKD. This CDR3 spans 15 amino acids. CDR3 sequence: CATSRLESGADTQYF. The CDR3 DNA sequence: TGTGCCACCTCCCGGTTGGAATCCGGGGCAGATACGCAGTATTTT.

This sequence joins TRBV25-1 and TRBJ2-3; D gene uncertain. This CDR3 contains 14 residues. The germline V gene encodes CDR1 MGHDK and CDR2 SYGVNS. The V and J ends lost 1 base and 6 bases respectively, with 11 bases between them. The CDR3 sequence: CASSEFAEPDTQYF. The CDR3 coding sequence is TGTGCCAGCAGTGAATTCGCCGAGCCGGATACGCAGTATTTT.

The chain combines TRBV28 with TRBJ2-7, with 7 bases matching TRBD2. The germline V gene encodes CDR1 MDHEN and CDR2 SYDVKM. The V and J ends lost 6 bases and 1 base, in that order; junction bases with no gene match: 9. This CDR3 has 15 amino acids. CDR3 amino acids: CASSPTSVISYEQYF. CDR3 in DNA: TGTGCCAGCAGCCCTACTAGCGTCATATCCTACGAGCAGTACTTC.

The V gene is TRBV7-2, the J gene TRBJ2-7; 14 bases are a match to TRBD2. The CDR3 has 17 residues. The V segment lost 4 bases and the J segment 0 bases; nucleotides outside the gene matches: 5. The germline gives CDR1 SGHTA, CDR2 FQGNSA. The CDR3 sequence is CASSSRTSGRTSYEQYF. The CDR3 nucleotides are TGTGCCAGCAGCTCCCGGACTAGCGGGAGGACCTCCTACGAGCAGTACTTC.

The chain links TRBV4-1 to TRBJ2-2; D is undetermined. This CDR3 is built from 14 residues. Trimming removed 0 bases at V and 4 bases at J, with 6 bases between. Germline CDR1 and CDR2: MGHRA and YSYEKL. CDR3 region: CASSQESSTGELFF. CDR3 sequence (DNA): TGCGCCAGCAGCCAAGAGTCCTCCACCGGGGAGCTGTTTTTT.

In nucleotides, the CDR3 is TGTGCCAGCAGCTTAGAGAGTTTCTCTAACTATGGCTACACCTTC. It encodes CASSLESFSNYGYTF. This chain links TRBV7-9 with TRBJ1-2; D is ambiguous. The CDR3 loop spans 15 amino acids. Trimming removed 1 base at V and 0 bases at J, with 9 bases between. CDR1 SEHNR and CDR2 FQNEAQ come from the germline V gene (reference sequence).

The rearrangement uses TRBV9 and TRBJ1-1; D is uncertain. Germline CDR1 is SGDLS and CDR2 is YYNGEE. The CDR3 totals 15 residues. V lost 4 bases, J lost 2 bases, and 15 bases lay in between. CDR3 amino acids: CASSPRSRTNTEAFF. Here the CDR3 DNA reads TGTGCCAGCAGCCCCCGGTCTCGAACTAACACTGAAGCTTTCTTT.

J is TRBJ1-4 and V is TRBV4-1, with TRBD1 matching over 11 bases. Trimming at V came to 4 bases and at J to 8 bases, leaving 9 bases not matched to a gene. Looked up from germline, CDR1 is MGHRA and CDR2 is YSYEKL. This CDR3 comprises 16 residues. For the CDR3, the DNA is TGCGCCAGCAGCCTAGTGCCGGGACAGGGGGGCGAAAAACTGTTTTTT. This gives the protein CASSLVPGQGGEKLFF.

V and J are TRBV5-6 and TRBJ1-2, with 10 bases that match TRBD1. The V and J ends lost 4 bases and 7 bases, in that order; junction bases with no gene match: 7. This CDR3 contains 14 residues. The germline V gene encodes CDR1 SGHDT and CDR2 YYEEEE. CDR3 DNA sequence: TGTGCCAGCAGCGTCACCGGGACAGGGGTTGGCTACACCTTC. It is translated as CASSVTGTGVGYTF.

The CDR3 loop is CASSGLHNEQFF. The CDR3 DNA follows: TGTGCCAGCAGCGGACTACACAATGAGCAGTTCTTC. V usage is TRBV9 and J usage is TRBJ2-1; the D gene is possibly TRBD2 (5 bases). Germline V gene lookup returns CDR1 SGDLS and CDR2 YYNGEE. V was cut by 3 bases and J by 5 bases, with 6 bases left in between. The CDR3 has 12 amino acids.

In DNA, the CDR3 is TGTGCCAGCTCACCAGGTAGCGGGAACACAGATACGCAGTATTTT. Its translation: CASSPGSGNTDTQYF. V gene TRBV18 combines with J gene TRBJ2-3; 8 positions agree with TRBD2. The CDR3 contains 15 residues. CDR1 KGHSH and CDR2 LQKENI come from the germline V gene. Unmatched junction bases numbered 3, after V lost 2 bases and J lost 2 bases.

This clone has just one count. This sequence joins TRBV10-2 and TRBJ2-1; D unresolved. Germline CDR1 and CDR2: WSHSY and SAAADI. Trimming cost V 2 bases and J 3 bases, with 11 bases left between them. The CDR3 length is 15 residues. The CDR3 region has the DNA TGCGCCAGCAGTGAGAGACTTCTCCTCTACAATGAGCAGTTCTTC. Translated: CASSERLLLYNEQFF.

This chain connects TRBV7-9 to TRBJ2-4; 7 positions agree with TRBD1. The CDR3 has 15 amino acids. V shed 4 bases and J 6 bases; nucleotides not matched to a gene: 9. Germline assignment: CDR1 SEHNR and CDR2 FQNEAQ (reference sequence). CDR3 nucleotides: TGTGCCAGCAGCTCGGGCGAGGGACAGTTAAACATTCAGTACTTC. Translation gives CASSSGEGQLNIQYF.

The rearrangement links TRBV5-1 to TRBJ1-1; TRBD1 matches at 11 bases. This CDR3 has 16 amino acids. Germline lookup yields CDR1 SGHRS and CDR2 YFSETQ. The V and J ends lost 6 bases and 0 bases, in that order; junction bases with no gene match: 7. DNA for the CDR3: TGCGCCAGCAAACCCGGGACAGGGGGACTGAACACTGAAGCTTTCTTT. This sequence encodes CASKPGTGGLNTEAFF.

The chain carries TRBV6-5 and TRBJ2-7, with a tentative D call TRBD1 (8 bases). Germline V lookup: CDR1 MNHEY, CDR2 SVGAGI. Trimming left V 10 bases short and J 4 bases short, with 17 bases between. The CDR3 extends over 13 amino acids. This chain's CDR3 is CAIQQGEGYEQYF. DNA of the CDR3: TGTGCCATTCAACAGGGGGAGGGATACGAGCAGTACTTC.

In its sample, this clone was seen once. This rearrangement joins TRBV7-2 to TRBJ1-4; D is uncertain. This CDR3 region has 15 residues. The germline V gene has CDR1 SGHTA and CDR2 FQGNSA. V gave up 0 bases and J gave up 3 bases, with 8 bases separating them. The CDR3 spells CASSLAIGSNEKLFF. In nucleotides, the CDR3 is TGTGCCAGCAGCTTAGCGATCGGTTCTAATGAAAAACTGTTTTTT.

DNA of the CDR3: TGTGCCAGCAGCTTGCTTCAAGAGAGGGCTGAAGCTTTCTTT. This codes for CASSLLQERAEAFF. The J gene is TRBJ1-1, the V gene TRBV3-1 (or the pseudogene TRBV3-2); D unclear. The ends were cut back, 5 bases at V and 6 bases at J, with 16 bases in the middle. CDR3 size: 14 residues. The germline V gene has CDR1 LGHDT and CDR2 YNNKEL (reference sequence).

This chain connects TRBV7-2 to TRBJ2-7, with TRBD1 as a possible D gene (6 bases). Germline-derived CDR1 and CDR2 are SGHTA and FQGNSA. V was clipped by 2 bases and J by 4 bases, with 15 bases between them. This CDR3 region has 15 residues. CDR3 region: CASSLSPGVVYEQYF. As DNA, the CDR3 is TGTGCCAGCAGCTTAAGCCCAGGGGTAGTATACGAGCAGTACTTC.

This chain links TRBV29-1 with TRBJ1-1; TRBD1 is a possible D gene (6 bases). V was trimmed by 5 bases and J by 4 bases, leaving 14 bases between them. Germline CDR1 SQVTM, CDR2 ANQGSEA. The CDR3 loop spans 13 amino acids. The CDR3 region is CSVRRQEATEAFF. CDR3 DNA sequence: TGCAGCGTTAGAAGACAGGAAGCCACTGAAGCTTTCTTT.

The chain combines TRBV11-2 with TRBJ1-6; tentatively, D is TRBD1 (5 bases). V dropped 2 bases and J dropped 5 bases, with 7 bases sitting between them. The CDR3 extends over 14 amino acids. CDR1 SGHAT and CDR2 FQNNGV come from the germline V gene. This CDR3 is CASSLLGDNSPLHF. The CDR3 region has the DNA TGTGCCAGCAGCTTACTAGGGGATAATTCACCCCTCCACTTT.

In DNA, the CDR3 is TGTGCCACCAGTGAGGATACAGGGAACTATGGCTACACCTTC. Protein: CATSEDTGNYGYTF. The rearrangement uses TRBV24-1 and TRBJ1-2; TRBD1 might be the D (6 bases). V was clipped by 4 bases and J by 2 bases, with 10 bases between them. This CDR3 region has 14 residues. Per germline, CDR1 KGHDR and CDR2 SFDVKD.

The gene calls are TRBV14 and TRBJ1-2; 9 bases are a match to TRBD1. The germline V gene encodes CDR1 SGHDN and CDR2 FVKESK. V lost 5 bases and J lost 7; bases outside the gene matches: 11. The CDR3 has 15 residues. CDR3 nucleotides: TGTGCCAGCAGCTTGACCGGGACAGGGTTATCTGGCTACACCTTC. It specifies CASSLTGTGLSGYTF.

This clone has more than one count but fewer than ten. The rearrangement joins TRBV6-5 to TRBJ1-6, with D maybe TRBD1 (5 bases). Germline V gives CDR1 MNHEY, CDR2 SVGAGI. CDR3 size: 15 residues. Trimming removed 7 bases from V and 7 bases from J, with 17 bases in between. The CDR3 loop is CASTADTGGNSPLHF. CDR3 DNA: TGTGCCAGCACCGCGGACACCGGTGGGAATTCACCCCTCCACTTT.